The next 27 T cell receptor beta chains were all read from a single sample in a study of monozygotic twins with inflammatory bowel disease. Following a re-call of the 5' RACE reads, TCRdb has one entry per CDR3 protein and lacks DNA. The sample totals a few hundred thousand distinct CDR3 sequences; its top ten clones hold roughly 5.2%. Sequenced material: blood. Receptors originate from a human donor with ulcerative colitis or Crohn's disease, or a healthy co-twin of an affected twin (not recorded which).

The chain has TRBV19 and TRBJ1-1; TCRdb indicates TRBD1, and absent DNA this call remains unverified. The CDR3 extends over 15 amino acids. Germline lookup yields CDR1 LNHDA and CDR2 SQIVND (reference sequence). CDR3 in amino acids: CASSMAGLRDTEAFF.

The rearrangement uses TRBV7-2 and TRBJ2-7; the TCRdb call, TRBD2, lacks DNA for checking. CDR1 and CDR2 from the germline V gene are SGHTA and FQGNSA. The CDR3 is made up of 15 amino acids. CDR3 amino acids: CASSLDSGPSYEQYF.

The chain links TRBV7-2 to TRBJ2-7; TCRdb proposes TRBD1, but this gene call is untestable without DNA. Germline values: CDR1 SGHTA, CDR2 FQGNSA. The CDR3 consists of 13 residues. The CDR3 is CASSLARDHEQYF.

The chain links TRBV20-1 to TRBJ2-7. Germline assignment: CDR1 DFQATT and CDR2 SNEGSKA (reference sequence). CDR3 length: 12 amino acids. This CDR3 reads CSAPKQRSEQYF.

J is TRBJ2-3 and V is TRBV7-2. Germline V lookup: CDR1 SGHTA, CDR2 FQGNSA. CDR3 length: 16 residues. CDR3: CASSLGLRTATDTQYF. The full variable domain, in which reference TRBV7-2 and TRBJ2-3 provide the parts outside the CDR3, is GAGVSQSPSNKVTEKGKDVELRCDPISGHTALYWYRQSLGQGLEFLIYFQGNSAPDKSGLPSDRFSAERTGGSVSTLTIQRTQQEDSAVYLCASSLGLRTATDTQYFGPGTRLTVL.

The V gene is TRBV5-1, the J gene TRBJ2-1; TCRdb reports TRBD2, a call that lacks DNA to check it against. From germline, CDR1 is SGHRS and CDR2 YFSETQ. The CDR3 loop spans 14 amino acids. The CDR3: CASTITGADNEQFF.

The chain couples TRBV4-3 to TRBJ2-5; TCRdb's D gene call, TRBD2, goes unchecked for lack of DNA. CDR3 length: 17 amino acids. Germline V gene sequence: CDR1 LGHNA, CDR2 YSLEER. The CDR3 protein is CASSLGTSGRTGETQYF.

The rearrangement links TRBV5-1 to TRBJ1-5; no DNA is available, so the TRBD1 call from TCRdb remains unchecked. From germline, CDR1 is SGHRS and CDR2 YFSETQ. This CDR3 is built from 13 residues. The CDR3 loop is CASSSDRGQPQHF.

This rearrangement joins TRBV24-1 to TRBJ1-5. Germline CDR1 reads KGHDR; CDR2 reads SFDVKD. The CDR3 is made up of 14 amino acids. Here the CDR3 reads CATSTPGTNQPQHF.

This rearrangement joins TRBV6-5 to TRBJ2-3; TCRdb's D call, TRBD1, is unchecked because there is no DNA. CDR3 size: 18 residues. The germline V gene has CDR1 MNHEY and CDR2 SVGAGI. CDR3: CASSYFQGELPSTDTQYF.

V and J are TRBV3-1 and TRBJ1-3; TCRdb picks TRBD1, but there is no DNA to check that call. The CDR3 covers 18 residues. CDR1 is LGHDT, CDR2 YNNKEL, per germline (reference sequence). CDR3 sequence: CASSQEQGARFYGNTIYF.

J is TRBJ2-7 and V is TRBV7-7; the D gene TCRdb calls, TRBD1, cannot be checked with no DNA. CDR1 is SSHAT, CDR2 FNYEAQ, per germline (reference sequence). The CDR3 runs to 14 residues. The CDR3 reads CASSPGQPSSEQYF.

The chain is built from TRBV6-2 or TRBV6-3 and TRBJ2-1. This CDR3 spans 13 amino acids. From germline, CDR1 is MNHEY and CDR2 SVGEGT. CDR3 region: CARRTGSYNEQFF.

The V and J genes are TRBV12-3 or TRBV12-4 and TRBJ2-1; TCRdb outputs TRBD2, but without DNA this stays unchecked. CDR3 length: 14 amino acids. The CDR3 loop is CASSLQRGVDEQFF.

V usage is TRBV7-3 and J usage is TRBJ1-4. The CDR3 is made up of 13 amino acids. Germline V gene data show CDR1 as SGHTA and CDR2 as FQGTGA. This CDR3 reads CASSASWVEKLFF.

The V gene is TRBV5-8, the J gene TRBJ2-3; TCRdb returns TRBD2, unconfirmable since there is no DNA. The CDR3 has 15 amino acids. The germline CDR1 and CDR2 sequences are SGHTS and YDEGEE. The CDR3 loop reads CASSPRLPPADTQYF.

The chain joins TRBV12-3 or TRBV12-4 to TRBJ2-5; checking the TCRdb D call of TRBD2 is not possible without DNA. The CDR3 sequence is 13 residues long. CDR3 loop: CASSRGVEGTQYF.

The CDR3 here is CASSLISPISGQYF. This chain joins TRBV27 and TRBJ2-7; without DNA, the TCRdb call of TRBD2 cannot be checked. Germline V gene sequence: CDR1 MNHEY, CDR2 SMNVEV (reference sequence). This CDR3 has 14 amino acids.

This chain uses TRBV27 with TRBJ2-1; the TCRdb D gene call, TRBD2, has no DNA to confirm it. CDR3 length equals 18 residues. From germline, CDR1 is MNHEY and CDR2 SMNVEV (reference sequence). This chain's CDR3 is CASTQTSGRIPYINEQFF.

The genes are TRBV4-3 and TRBJ2-1. CDR3 length: 13 residues. Germline CDR1 LGHNA, CDR2 YSLEER. The chain's CDR3 is CASSQGLTTWEFF.

The CDR3 protein is CASSLDRWGYGYTF. This chain connects TRBV28 to TRBJ1-2; TCRdb gives TRBD1 as the D gene, but with no DNA this cannot be confirmed. The CDR3 spans 14 residues. Per the germline V gene, CDR1 is MDHEN and CDR2 is SYDVKM.

The chain combines TRBV3-1 with TRBJ1-2; TCRdb's D gene call, TRBD1, goes unchecked for lack of DNA. Germline V gene lookup returns CDR1 LGHDT and CDR2 YNNKEL (reference sequence). This CDR3 region has 15 residues. CDR3 sequence reads: CASSQGRRGGYGYTF.

The chain couples TRBV11-3 to TRBJ2-2; no DNA is available, so the TRBD2 call from TCRdb remains unchecked. The CDR3 length is 16 residues. Germline CDR1 SGHNT, CDR2 YENEEA. CDR3 sequence reads: CASAFDGGRAAGELFF. The complete variable domain, with remaining parts taken from reference TRBV11-3 and TRBJ2-2, reads EAGVVQSPRYKIIEKKQPVAFWCNPISGHNTLYWYLQNLGQGPELLIRYENEEAVDDSQLPKDRFSAERLKGVDSTLKIQPAELGDSAVYLCASAFDGGRAAGELFFGEGSRLTVL.

The chain uses TRBV11-2 and TRBJ2-7. The CDR3 has 15 amino acids. CDR1 SGHAT and CDR2 FQNNGV come from the germline V gene. CDR3 loop: CASSLIVAGSYEQYF.

J is TRBJ2-7 and V is TRBV18. Germline CDR1 KGHSH, CDR2 LQKENI. The CDR3 loop spans 17 amino acids. The CDR3 spells CASSPKGARVITYEQYF.

The chain employs TRBV7-2 and TRBJ2-7; TCRdb reports TRBD2, a call that lacks DNA to check it against. The germline CDR1 and CDR2 sequences are SGHTA and FQGNSA. This CDR3 is built from 15 residues. This CDR3 is CASSLAYQGLEEQYF.

The chain employs TRBV24-1 and TRBJ1-1. CDR3 length: 13 amino acids. Germline CDR1 KGHDR, CDR2 SFDVKD. The chain's CDR3 is CATSDLLGFEAFF.